This T cell receptor beta chain was identified during a study of OX40 agonist ivuxolimab in advanced cancers. Broader study findings: The study observed clonal expansion of CD4+ and CD8+ blood T cells by week 6 at 0.1 to 3.0 mg/kg.

This clone came up once. Its antigen is currently unknown. Generated by immunoSEQ multiplex PCR, the TCRdb table keeps only in-frame clones and is missing some. The sample lists roughly 71,000 clones; 70% to 90% were seen once. Material: CD4+ or CD8+ T cells sorted from blood, obtained in a trial of the OX40 agonist ivuxolimab. The TCR sequence derives from an adult with an advanced solid tumor such as melanoma, head and neck, liver or kidney cancer.

CDR3 loop: CASSQHDRAKFF. CDR3 DNA: TGCGCCAGCAGCCAGCACGACAGGGCTAAGTTCTTC. The genes are TRBV4-1 and TRBJ2-1, with 7 positions matching TRBD1. The CDR3 length is 12 residues. The V and J ends lost 3 bases and 14 bases, in that order; junction bases with no gene match: 7. Germline CDR1 is MGHRA and CDR2 is YSYEKL.